One sample yielded the 23 T cell receptor beta chains listed below, sequenced in a study of cytomegalovirus exposure and HLA in healthy donors. This PCR relied on a set of 60 Vbeta primers and 13 Jbeta primers. Profiling relied on immunoSEQ multiplex PCR, and the TCRdb table lists in-frame clones only, not all of them. The data show some 150,000 clones, over 60% seen once. The source material was PBMCs. These receptors all come from a male donor in good health and CMV-seronegative.

The J gene is TRBJ2-3, the V gene TRBV19; TRBD1 might be the D (5 bases). Germline V gene sequence: CDR1 LNHDA, CDR2 SQIVND (reference sequence). V lost 5 bases to trimming and J lost 3 bases, with 18 bases between them. The CDR3 runs 16 residues. The CDR3 is CASSPLWGPRTDTQYF. In DNA form, the CDR3 reads TGTGCCAGTAGTCCCCTCTGGGGCCCTCGGACAGATACGCAGTATTTT.

The rearrangement uses TRBV12-5 and TRBJ2-1; 7 bases line up with TRBD2. The CDR3 is 16 residues long. Germline trimming cut 3 bases from V and 0 bases from J; bases unmatched to any gene: 5. Germline V gene data show CDR1 as LGHNT and CDR2 as FRNRAP. CDR3 region: CASGLGLAASYNEQFF. The CDR3 bases are TGTGCTAGTGGTTTAGGGCTAGCGGCCTCCTACAATGAGCAGTTCTTC.

This sequence joins TRBV11-3 and TRBJ2-1; 7 bases are a match to TRBD2. Trimming cost V 5 bases and J 9 bases; bases outside gene matches: 4. The CDR3 contains 12 residues. CDR1 is SGHNT and CDR2 is YENEEA in the germline V gene. The CDR3 loop reads CASSPSGGEQFF. CDR3 DNA: TGTGCCAGCAGCCCTTCGGGAGGTGAGCAGTTCTTC.

This clone occurred a few times. The V gene is TRBV29-1, the J gene TRBJ1-1; perhaps TRBD1 as D (6 bases). CDR1 is SQVTM, CDR2 ANQGSEA, per germline. The V end was cut by 0 bases, the J end by 8 bases, with 13 bases between. The CDR3 runs 13 residues. This chain's CDR3 is CSVEEGAGVEAFF. In nucleotides, the CDR3 is TGCAGCGTTGAAGAGGGGGCGGGCGTGGAAGCTTTCTTT. The complete variable domain, with remaining parts taken from reference TRBV29-1 and TRBJ1-1, reads SAVISQKPSRDICQRGTSLTIQCQVDSQVTMMFWYRQQPGQSLTLIATANQGSEATYESGFVIDKFPISRPNLTFSTLTVSNMSPEDSSIYLCSVEEGAGVEAFFGQGTRLTVV.

The CDR3: CASSFRGGGNEKLFF. The CDR3 DNA reads TGTGCCAGCAGCTTTCGCGGGGGAGGTAATGAAAAACTGTTTTTT. This chain connects TRBV7-2 to TRBJ1-4; tentative D call: TRBD1 (5 bases). V lost 3 bases, J lost 4 bases, and 12 bases lay in between. Germline V gene data show CDR1 as SGHTA and CDR2 as FQGNSA. The CDR3 contains 15 residues.

The gene calls are TRBV9 and TRBJ1-2, with 8 bases that match TRBD1. V shed 3 bases and J 5 bases; nucleotides not matched to a gene: 6. CDR1 is SGDLS, CDR2 YYNGEE, per germline. The CDR3 is 14 residues long. This CDR3 is CASSAPGTGYGYTF. The CDR3, as DNA: TGTGCCAGCAGCGCCCCCGGGACAGGATATGGCTACACCTTC.

This rearrangement joins TRBV7-2 to TRBJ1-2; D ambiguous. CDR1 is SGHTA and CDR2 is FQGNSA in the germline V gene. This CDR3 spans 13 amino acids. V was pared by 1 base and J by 7 bases, with 10 bases between. The CDR3 protein is CASSLGVSAGYTF. DNA for the CDR3: TGTGCCAGCAGCTTAGGGGTTAGCGCTGGCTACACCTTC.

Comments on this clone: The germline gene is not matched at one end of the junction; a read error may be the cause. The rearrangement links TRBV7-9 to TRBJ1-1; no clear D. The CDR3 is 12 amino acids. The V gene's germline CDR1 is SEHNR and CDR2 FQNEAQ (reference sequence). The DNA of the CDR3 is TGTTCCAGCAGCTTAGTCCCCTCTGTGGCTTTCTTT. It is translated as CSSSLVPSVAFF.

The chain recombines TRBV18 with TRBJ1-6; D remains ambiguous. From germline, CDR1 is KGHSH and CDR2 LQKENI. Trimming stripped 2 bases from V and 6 bases from J, with 5 bases between. The CDR3 runs to 13 residues. CDR3 coding DNA: TGTGCCAGCTCACCAGAGGTTAATTCACCCCTCCACTTT. Its protein product is CASSPEVNSPLHF.

V gene TRBV5-1 combines with J gene TRBJ1-1; D call uncertain. CDR1 is SGHRS and CDR2 is YFSETQ in the germline V gene. V lost 3 bases and J lost 4, with 7 bases in between. This CDR3 has 12 amino acids. The CDR3 nucleotides read TGCGCCAGCAGCTACTCAGGCACTGAAGCTTTCTTT. This translates into CASSYSGTEAFF.

The rearrangement joins TRBV9 to TRBJ2-2, with 9 bases fitting TRBD2. Trimming removed 7 bases from V and 1 base from J; junction bases left unmatched: 8. CDR3 size: 16 residues. The germline CDR1 and CDR2 sequences are SGDLS and YYNGEE. The CDR3 sequence is CASGTPTSGNTGELFF. The DNA of the CDR3 is TGTGCCAGCGGGACACCGACTAGCGGGAACACCGGGGAGCTGTTTTTT.

The V gene is TRBV10-3, the J gene TRBJ2-7; a possible D gene is TRBD2 (5 bases). Per germline, CDR1 ENHRY and CDR2 SYGVKD. The CDR3 totals 12 residues. V was cut by 3 bases and J by 5 bases, with 8 bases left in between. CDR3 in amino acids: CAISEKGDEQYF. CDR3 nucleotide sequence: TGTGCCATCAGTGAAAAGGGAGACGAGCAGTACTTC.

The J gene is TRBJ1-2, the V gene TRBV7-8; no definite D call. Germline V gene lookup returns CDR1 SGHVS and CDR2 FQNEAQ. The CDR3 sequence is 13 residues long. V lost 4 bases to trimming and J lost 4 bases, with 10 bases between them. CDR3 DNA sequence: TGTGCCAGCAGCTCAACAGAACTCTATGGCTACACCTTC. Translation: CASSSTELYGYTF.

V gene TRBV7-9 combines with J gene TRBJ1-1; D may be TRBD1 (5 bases). The V gene lost 2 bases and the J gene lost 0 bases, with 10 bases spanning the gap. The CDR3 is 15 residues long. CDR1 and CDR2 from the germline V gene are SEHNR and FQNEAQ (reference sequence). As DNA, the CDR3 is TGTGCCAGCAGCTTAAACAGGCTAATGAACACTGAAGCTTTCTTT. Its protein is CASSLNRLMNTEAFF.

The rearrangement joins TRBV10-3 to TRBJ1-2, with TRBD1 matching over 8 bases. The V gene's germline CDR1 is ENHRY and CDR2 SYGVKD. The trim removed 0 bases at V and 4 bases at J, leaving 16 bases unmatched. CDR3 length: 19 amino acids. The CDR3 DNA reads TGTGCCATCAGTGAGTCTGGCAGGGGGCCTGAAACCTCCTCCTATGGCTACACCTTC. Protein sequence: CAISESGRGPETSSYGYTF.

The chain couples TRBV7-2 to TRBJ2-7; TRBD1 is a possible D gene (5 bases). Per the germline V gene, CDR1 is SGHTA and CDR2 is FQGNSA. Trimming stripped 5 bases from V and 2 bases from J, with 10 bases between. The CDR3 has 13 amino acids. The CDR3 nucleotides are TGTGCCAGCAGCCCGCAGGGTACCTACGAGCAGTACTTC. Protein sequence: CASSPQGTYEQYF.

The gene calls are TRBV4-1 and TRBJ2-3; the D gene is possibly TRBD2 (6 bases). V lost 1 base and J lost 0, with 11 bases in between. This CDR3 has 16 amino acids. Germline-derived CDR1 and CDR2 are MGHRA and YSYEKL. The CDR3 sequence: CASSQGPSASTDTQYF. CDR3 nucleotide sequence: TGCGCCAGCAGCCAAGGGCCTAGCGCAAGCACAGATACGCAGTATTTT.

The chain combines TRBV9 with TRBJ2-7; 9 bases line up with TRBD1. Trimming cost V 5 bases and J 4 bases; bases outside gene matches: 10. The CDR3 runs 15 residues. Germline V gene lookup returns CDR1 SGDLS and CDR2 YYNGEE. The CDR3 DNA reads as TGTGCCAGCAGTCGGACGGGACAGGGTTCTTACGAGCAGTACTTC. It yields the protein CASSRTGQGSYEQYF. The whole variable domain, filled in from reference TRBV9 and TRBJ2-7, reads DSGVTQTPKHLITATGQRVTLRCSPRSGDLSVYWYQQSLDQGLQFLIQYYNGEERAKGNILERFSAQQFPDLHSELNLSSLELGDSALYFCASSRTGQGSYEQYFGPGTRLTVT.

The rearrangement joins TRBV30 to TRBJ2-6; TRBD2 is a possible D gene (6 bases). From germline, CDR1 is GTSNPN and CDR2 SVGIG (reference sequence). The CDR3 sequence is 14 residues long. Trimming removed 5 bases from V and 0 bases from J, with 8 bases in between. CDR3 in amino acids: CAWAGGSGANVLTF. The CDR3 DNA sequence: TGTGCCTGGGCCGGGGGCTCTGGGGCCAACGTCCTGACTTTC.

The genes are TRBV6-6 and TRBJ2-7; D might be TRBD1 (7 bases). Trimming cost V 8 bases and J 6 bases, with 23 bases left between them. CDR3 size: 15 residues. Germline V gene sequence: CDR1 MNHNY, CDR2 SVGAGI (reference sequence). The CDR3 loop is CASLMEGAGFGEQYF. CDR3 nucleotides: TGTGCCAGCCTTATGGAGGGGGCCGGTTTTGGCGAGCAGTACTTC.

The DNA of the CDR3 is TGTGCCAGCAGTTACTGGGGGCCCGACACTGAAGCTTTCTTT. This codes for CASSYWGPDTEAFF. This chain joins TRBV6-5 and TRBJ1-1; weak D call: TRBD1 (6 bases). The germline V and J ends were trimmed by 1 base and 3 bases, with 9 bases remaining between them. This CDR3 comprises 14 residues. Per germline, CDR1 MNHEY and CDR2 SVGAGI.

The chain has TRBV6-4 and TRBJ2-2; D remains unclear. V lost 2 bases and J 3 bases, leaving 4 bases between the germline ends. This CDR3 has 13 amino acids. In germline, CDR1 is MRHNA, CDR2 SNTAGT. The chain's CDR3 is CASSDTDTGELFF. The CDR3 coding sequence is TGTGCCAGCAGTGACACAGACACCGGGGAGCTGTTTTTT.

This clone occurred once. The J gene is TRBJ2-1, the V gene TRBV5-1; a possible D gene is TRBD1 (5 bases). The V gene lost 3 bases and the J gene lost 2 bases, with 9 bases spanning the gap. Germline assignment: CDR1 SGHRS and CDR2 YFSETQ. This CDR3 is 14 amino acids long. The CDR3 region is CASSSQGTYNEQFF. The CDR3 DNA sequence: TGCGCCAGCAGCTCCCAGGGTACCTACAATGAGCAGTTCTTC.